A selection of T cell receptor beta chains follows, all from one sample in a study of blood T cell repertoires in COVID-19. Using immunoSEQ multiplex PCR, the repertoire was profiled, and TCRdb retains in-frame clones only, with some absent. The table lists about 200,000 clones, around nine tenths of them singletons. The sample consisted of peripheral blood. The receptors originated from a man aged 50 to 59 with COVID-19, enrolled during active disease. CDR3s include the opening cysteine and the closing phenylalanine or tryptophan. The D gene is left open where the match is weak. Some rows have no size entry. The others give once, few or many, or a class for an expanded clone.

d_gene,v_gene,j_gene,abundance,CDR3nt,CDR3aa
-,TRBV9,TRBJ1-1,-,TGTGCCAGCAGCGTAGACCCCCAGGCAAGGAACACTGAAGCTTTCTTT,CASSVDPQARNTEAFF
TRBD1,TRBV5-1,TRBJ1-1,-,TGCGCCAGCAGCGTGACAGGGATGAACACTGAAGCTTTCTTT,CASSVTGMNTEAFF
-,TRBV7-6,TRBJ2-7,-,TGTGCCAGCAGCTCCGGACAGAGCTACGAGCAGTACTTC,CASSSGQSYEQYF
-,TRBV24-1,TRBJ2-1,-,TGTGCCACCAGTGATTCCCTAGCGCTCTACAATGAGCAGTTCTTC,CATSDSLALYNEQFF
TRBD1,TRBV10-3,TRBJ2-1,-,TGTGCCATCAGTGGGGACAGCGACAATGAGCAGTTCTTC,CAISGDSDNEQFF
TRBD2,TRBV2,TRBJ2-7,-,TGTGCCAGTAGCGACTCGGGACTACCTAAGTACGAGCAGTACTTC,CASSDSGLPKYEQYF
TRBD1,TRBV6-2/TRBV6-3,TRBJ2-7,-,TGTGCCAGCAGTGGGACAGGTCTTTTATACGAGCAGTACTTC,CASSGTGLLYEQYF
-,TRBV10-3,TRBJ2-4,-,TGTGCCATCAGTGAGGAGGGCGTAGCCAAAAACATTCAGTACTTC,CAISEEGVAKNIQYF
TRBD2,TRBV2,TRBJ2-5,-,TGTGCCAGCAGTGAGGCTAGCGGGAGAGAGACCCAGTACTTC,CASSEASGRETQYF
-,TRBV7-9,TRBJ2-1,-,TGTGCCAGCAGCTACGGACAGTACAATGAGCAGTTCTTC,CASSYGQYNEQFF
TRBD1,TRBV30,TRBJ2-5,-,TGTGCCTGGAGTAAACAGGGGAGCGAGACCCAGTACTTC,CAWSKQGSETQYF
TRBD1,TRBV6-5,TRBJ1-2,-,TGTGCCAGCAGTTACTACGGACAGGGGGAATATGGCTACACCTTC,CASSYYGQGEYGYTF
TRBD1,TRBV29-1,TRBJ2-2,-,TGCAGCGCCCTCTCAGGGGGCGGGAACACCGGGGAGCTGTTTTTT,CSALSGGGNTGELFF
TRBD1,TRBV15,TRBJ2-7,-,TGTGCCACCAGCAGAGAAAGACAGGGACCGGTCGAGCAGTACTTC,CATSRERQGPVEQYF
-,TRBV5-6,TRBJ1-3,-,TGTGCCAGCAGCTACGACGGGAGCTCTGGAAACACCATATATTTT,CASSYDGSSGNTIYF
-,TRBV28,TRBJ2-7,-,TGTGCCAGCGGTCAGGGTACAACCTACGAGCAGTACTTC,CASGQGTTYEQYF
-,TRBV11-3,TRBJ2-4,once,TGTGCCAGCAGCTTACCCGCTGGCCTAGCCAAAAACATTCAGTACTTC,CASSLPAGLAKNIQYF
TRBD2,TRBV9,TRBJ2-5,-,TGTGCCAGCAGCCATCGCCAACTAGCGGGGGGGTTGGAGACCCAGTACTTC,CASSHRQLAGGLETQYF
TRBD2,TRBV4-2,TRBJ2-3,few,TGTGCCAGCAGCCAACCCCTCGGACTAGGTTCGGCAGATACGCAGTATTTT,CASSQPLGLGSADTQYF
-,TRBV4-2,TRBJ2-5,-,TGTGCCAGCAGCCGCGCGGGGGAGACCCAGTACTTC,CASSRAGETQYF
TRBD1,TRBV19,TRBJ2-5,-,TGTGCCAGTAGTACCTCGACAGGGATCGGTCAGTCAGAGACCCAGTACTTC,CASSTSTGIGQSETQYF
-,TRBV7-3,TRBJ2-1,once,TGTGCCAGCAGCTCGCAGGGAGGTGAGCAGTTCTTC,CASSSQGGEQFF
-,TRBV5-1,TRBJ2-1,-,TGCGCCAGCAGCTCGACTGTTACCTCCTACAATGAGCAGTTCTTC,CASSSTVTSYNEQFF
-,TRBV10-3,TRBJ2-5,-,TGTGCCATCAGGCCCACGAGGGAGGAGACCCAGTACTTC,CAIRPTREETQYF
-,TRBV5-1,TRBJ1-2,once,TGCGCCAGCAGGCCCGATGGGGAGGATCGGACCTTC,CASRPDGEDRTF
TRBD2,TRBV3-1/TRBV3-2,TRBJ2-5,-,TGTGCCAGCAGCCAACTAGCGGGCCACCAAGAGACCCAGTACTTC,CASSQLAGHQETQYF
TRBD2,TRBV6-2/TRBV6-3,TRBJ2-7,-,TGTGCCAGCAGTTACTTGGGACTAGCGGACTACGAGCAGTACTTC,CASSYLGLADYEQYF
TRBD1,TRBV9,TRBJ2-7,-,TGTGCCAGCTCGGCGACAGGGGGCAATCCCGAGCAGTACTTC,CASSATGGNPEQYF
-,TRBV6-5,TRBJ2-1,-,TGTGCCAGCAGCCTAGGTTGGGAGCAGTTCTTC,CASSLGWEQFF
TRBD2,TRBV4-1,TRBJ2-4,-,TGCGCCAGCAGCCACTCGGGGAGGGTTCAGTACTTC,CASSHSGRVQYF
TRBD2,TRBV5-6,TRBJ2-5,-,TGTGCCAGCAGCTTGGGGCGGGGGGCAGAGACCCAGTACTTC,CASSLGRGAETQYF
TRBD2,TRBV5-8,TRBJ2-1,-,TGTGCCAGCAGCTTGGTACTACTAGCGGGGAATGAGCAGTTCTTC,CASSLVLLAGNEQFF
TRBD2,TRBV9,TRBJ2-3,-,TGTGCCAGCAGCGTTAGCGGGGGGGCCGCAGATACGCAGTATTTT,CASSVSGGAADTQYF